These T cell receptor beta chains were read from a single sample in a study of identical twins. A single record per CDR3 protein comes from TCRdb applying MiXCR to the 5' RACE reads. Of 1.5 million to 2 million distinct CDR3 sequences listed, around 29% are singletons. Sequenced material: cord blood. These receptors all stem from a newborn girl in good health. The CDR3 runs from the conserved cysteine through the conserved F or W. The D gene is left open where the match is weak. Some rows mark clone size as missing; the rest say once, few, many or name a class of expanded clone.

TGCGCCAGCAGCCAAGTTTGGGCAGGGGATGGCTACACCTTC	CASSQVWAGDGYTF	few	-	14	TRBV4-1	TRBJ1-2
TGCAGCGTTGAAGCCCTGGGGGGAATCAATGAGCAGTACTTC	CSVEALGGINEQYF	few	-	14	TRBV29-1	TRBJ2-5
TGTGCCAGCAGTTTAGACAGGGGGTCGCCCCAGCATTTT	CASSLDRGSPQHF	-	TRBD1	13	TRBV28	TRBJ1-5
TGTGCCAGCAGCTTAGGGCGACCACTTATCGGGGCTTTCTTT	CASSLGRPLIGAFF	few	-	14	TRBV7-2	TRBJ1-1
TGTGCCAGCAGTTACTCTCGGGGGAGGCCCACTGAAGCTTTCTTT	CASSYSRGRPTEAFF	-	-	15	TRBV6-5	TRBJ1-1
TGCGCCAGCAGCCGGATAGGGCTTCTTCAAGAGACCCAGTACTTC	CASSRIGLLQETQYF	few	-	15	TRBV4-1	TRBJ2-5
TGTGCCAGCAGCCCCTCGACAGGGGCGGGCGGGGAGCTGTTTTTT	CASSPSTGAGGELFF	-	TRBD1	15	TRBV11-2	TRBJ2-2
TGTGCCAGCAGTCGGGACAACTCCTACGAGCAGGACTTC	CASSRDNSYEQDF	-	-	13	TRBV12-3/TRBV12-4	TRBJ2-7
TGTTCCAGCAGTCCTCGACAGTCTAACTATGGCTACACCTTC	CSSSPRQSNYGYTF	-	-	14	TRBV12-3/TRBV12-4	TRBJ1-2
TGTGCCAGCAGCCAAGCGGAAAGAGAGACCCAGTACTTC	CASSQAERETQYF	few	-	13	TRBV3-1	TRBJ2-5
TGTACCAGCAGTTTCGCTCGGGACAGGGGCCATGAGCAGTTCTTC	CTSSFARDRGHEQFF	-	TRBD1	15	TRBV12-3/TRBV12-4	TRBJ2-1
TGTGCCAGCCGCCTCTGGGAGGATACGCAGTATTTT	CASRLWEDTQYF	-	-	12	TRBV12-3/TRBV12-4	TRBJ2-3
TGTACCAGCAGTTCTAGCGGCACTCACTACAATGAGCAGTTCTTC	CTSSSSGTHYNEQFF	-	TRBD2	15	TRBV12-3/TRBV12-4	TRBJ2-1
TGCAGTGCTAGGACTCCGGGACTCCTCAATGAGCAGTTCTTC	CSARTPGLLNEQFF	few	-	14	TRBV20-1	TRBJ2-1
TGCGCCAGCAGCCTGCTGGCGGGCCTATCCTCCTACAATGAGCAGTTCTTC	CASSLLAGLSSYNEQFF	-	-	17	TRBV4-1	TRBJ2-1
TGTGCCAGCAGTGACTCAGGGAGTACCTATGGCTACACCTTC	CASSDSGSTYGYTF	many	-	14	TRBV6-4	TRBJ1-2
TGTGCCAGCAGTCCCTATCAGGGGGGCACTGAAGCTTTCTTT	CASSPYQGGTEAFF	few	TRBD1	14	TRBV6-2/TRBV6-3	TRBJ1-1
TGTGCCAGCAGTTTGGCAGGACGGCAGGAGCAGTACTTC	CASSLAGRQEQYF	few	-	13	TRBV28	TRBJ2-7
TGTGCCAGCAGTAAAGCGCGAGACAGCACCTTGAACACTGAAGCTTTCTTT	CASSKARDSTLNTEAFF	-	-	17	TRBV21-1	TRBJ1-1
TGCAGTGCTAAGTTCAAGAGGGGGTACGAGCAGTACTTC	CSAKFKRGYEQYF	few	-	13	TRBV20-1	TRBJ2-7
TGTGCCAGCAGTTTTTCCGGCCAAACCTACGAGCAGTACTTC	CASSFSGQTYEQYF	many	-	14	TRBV12-3/TRBV12-4	TRBJ2-7
TGTGCCAGCAGCTCAGGGCTAGCGGACCGCACAGATACGCAGTATTTT	CASSSGLADRTDTQYF	-	TRBD2	16	TRBV2	TRBJ2-3
TGCGCCAGCAGCCCCTCAAGGGGGAAACTAGCGGGAGTTCCTAACGAGCAGTACTTC	CASSPSRGKLAGVPNEQYF	-	TRBD2	19	TRBV4-1	TRBJ2-7
TGCAGCGTTGAGGTTGGGACAGTCGGGGGGACCCAGTACTTC	CSVEVGTVGGTQYF	-	-	14	TRBV29-1	TRBJ2-5
TGCAGTGCTAGGGGGGGGACTAGCGGGTCCCAAGAGACCCAGTACTTC	CSARGGTSGSQETQYF	few	TRBD2	16	TRBV20-1	TRBJ2-5
TGTGCCAGCAGGGACAGGCTTAATGAAAAACTGTTTTTT	CASRDRLNEKLFF	few	TRBD1	13	TRBV2	TRBJ1-4
TGTGCCAGCACACATCAGCCAGGGAATGGCTACACCTTC	CASTHQPGNGYTF	-	-	13	TRBV3-1	TRBJ1-2
TGTGCCAGCTCCCCGAGAGCGGGGGCCTCCTACGAGCAGTACTTC	CASSPRAGASYEQYF	-	TRBD2	15	TRBV18	TRBJ2-7
TGCAGTGCTGGGTCGGCGCGGGGGGGAACAGATACGCAGTATTTT	CSAGSARGGTDTQYF	few	TRBD2	15	TRBV20-1	TRBJ2-3
TGTGCCAGCAGCCAAGAGCCGGGCTACTATGGCTACACCTTC	CASSQEPGYYGYTF	-	-	14	TRBV3-1	TRBJ1-2
TGCAGTGCCATTACGGGGGAGGGGTACAATGAGCAGTACTTC	CSAITGEGYNEQYF	-	TRBD2	14	TRBV20-1	TRBJ2-7
TGTGCCTGGAGTGCAGGGCGCACAGATACGCGGTATTTT	CAWSAGRTDTRYF	-	-	13	TRBV30	TRBJ2-3
TGTGCCAGCACCCGGACAGGGAACTATAATTCACCCCTCCACTTT	CASTRTGNYNSPLHF	-	TRBD1	15	TRBV5-5	TRBJ1-6
TGCAGTGCCCCTCGGAGAGGAAATACGCAGTATTTT	CSAPRRGNTQYF	-	-	12	TRBV20-1	TRBJ2-3
TGTGCCAGCAGCTCGGCGTTTTTTGTCGGCACCGGGGAGCTGTTTTTT	CASSSAFFVGTGELFF	-	-	16	TRBV11-2	TRBJ2-2
TGTGCCAGCAGCGCTCTCCGGGACAGGGCGGGCGAGCAGTACTTC	CASSALRDRAGEQYF	few	TRBD1	15	TRBV7-9	TRBJ2-7
TGTGCCAGCAGTTTAAGGGGTCTAGCGGGAGCCTACAATGGGCAGTTCTTC	CASSLRGLAGAYNGQFF	-	TRBD2	17	TRBV27	TRBJ2-1
TGTGCCAGCAGTTACTCCGGACAGGGGGATGGCTACACCTTC	CASSYSGQGDGYTF	-	TRBD1	14	TRBV6-5	TRBJ1-2
TGTGCCAGCAGCTCGACTAGTTTCTCCGAGCAGTACTTC	CASSSTSFSEQYF	many	-	13	TRBV11-2	TRBJ2-7
TGTGCCAGCAGCTTGGCCAAGGTCGCTAGCGGGGTGGGAGAGACCCAGTACTTC	CASSLAKVASGVGETQYF	-	TRBD2	18	TRBV5-6	TRBJ2-5
TGTGCCAGCAGTTTGGGGAGTTGGGCCTACGAGCAGTACTTC	CASSLGSWAYEQYF	once	-	14	TRBV27	TRBJ2-7
TGCGCCAGCAGCCAGCCCACAGGGGAAAAGAGGGGGACCCAGTACTTC	CASSQPTGEKRGTQYF	few	TRBD1	16	TRBV4-1	TRBJ2-5
TGCAGCGTTGAAACCACAGGATCTGAAAAACTGTTTTTT	CSVETTGSEKLFF	-	-	13	TRBV29-1	TRBJ1-4
TGTGCCAGCCGCAGCTTCACTCTGTGGGACGGCACAGATACGCAGTATTTT	CASRSFTLWDGTDTQYF	few	-	17	TRBV11-2	TRBJ2-3
TGTGCCAGCAGCTTAGTAGACGGGAGCCCCACAGATACGCAGTATTTT	CASSLVDGSPTDTQYF	few	-	16	TRBV7-9	TRBJ2-3
TGCGCCAGCAGAGGACGTACTGAAAAACTGTTTTTT	CASRGRTEKLFF	-	-	12	TRBV5-1	TRBJ1-4
TGCGCCAGCAGTGCTCGACTAGTCCGAATGGCAGATACGCAGTATTTT	CASSARLVRMADTQYF	many	-	16	TRBV10-1	TRBJ2-3
TGTGCCAGCAGTTCGGGCAGGGGGACCTATGGCTACACCTTC	CASSSGRGTYGYTF	-	TRBD1	14	TRBV12-3/TRBV12-4	TRBJ1-2
TGCGCCAGCAGCTTGGAACTAGCGGGAGGGCCAGTAGTCTACGAGCAGTACTTC	CASSLELAGGPVVYEQYF	-	TRBD2	18	TRBV5-1	TRBJ2-7
TGTGCCAGCTCACCTCTAGCCGGGACTAGCGCAGATACGCAGTATTTT	CASSPLAGTSADTQYF	-	TRBD2	16	TRBV18	TRBJ2-3
TGTGCCAGCAGTCCTCCCGGCGGGAGGGCAGATGAGCAGTTCTTC	CASSPPGGRADEQFF	-	TRBD2	15	TRBV28	TRBJ2-1
TGTGCCATCAGTGCGGGACTAGCGGGATCTTACGAGCAGTACTTC	CAISAGLAGSYEQYF	many	TRBD2	15	TRBV10-3	TRBJ2-7
TGTGCCAGCAGTTTATTGGCAGGTAGGGACAATGAGCAGTTCTTC	CASSLLAGRDNEQFF	few	-	15	TRBV27	TRBJ2-1
TGTGCCAGCAGCTTGAGCGTAGGGAGGGACATTCAGTACTTC	CASSLSVGRDIQYF	-	TRBD2	14	TRBV7-9	TRBJ2-4
TGCGCCAGCAGCCCAATGGGGAGGCACACCGGGGAGCTGTTTTTT	CASSPMGRHTGELFF	few	-	15	TRBV4-1	TRBJ2-2
TGCAGTGCTAGAGAAGGACAGGGGGATAATCAGCCCCAGCATTTT	CSAREGQGDNQPQHF	-	TRBD1	15	TRBV20-1	TRBJ1-5